This record looks at one T cell receptor beta chain sequence and its context. CDR1 LNHDA and CDR2 SQIVND come from the germline V gene (reference sequence). CDR3 length: 13 amino acids. Trimming stripped 7 bases from V and 0 bases from J, with 9 bases between. The entry originates in a study of blood T cell repertoires in COVID-19. Looking at the study overall: Acute and convalescent COVID-19 samples came from the United States, Italy and Spain. Sample material is recorded as cDNA or gDNA derived from T cells, B-cell-depleted T cells, or PBMCs.

As processed by the authors: Estimates of nucleated cell counts were drawn from the amplification of reference gene primers. Profiling relied on immunoSEQ multiplex PCR, and the TCRdb table lists in-frame clones only, not all of them. V, J and clone size derive from that table, while D and trimming were established from the DNA sequence. The data show some 370,000 clones, 90% seen once. The source material was peripheral blood. This receptor was identified in a man in his late teens or twenties with active or convalescent COVID-19. The chain employs TRBV19 and TRBJ1-1; D remains ambiguous. This chain's CDR3 is CASTIGLNTEAFF. The DNA for the CDR3 is TGTGCCAGTACCATTGGCCTGAACACTGAAGCTTTCTTT.